These 28 T cell receptor beta chains share one sample of origin, sequenced in a study of T cell responses to AZD1222 COVID-19 vaccine. Only in-frame clones appear in the TCRdb table, and some are missing; sequencing was by immunoSEQ multiplex PCR. This sample has fewer than 120,000 clones, with around nine tenths found just once. The sample was peripheral blood, taken on day 0 of AZD1222 vaccination. The receptors were gathered from an adult in good health.

This rearrangement joins TRBV6-1 to TRBJ2-3, with TRBD2 matching 7 bases. CDR3 length: 18 amino acids. Germline CDR1 MNHNS, CDR2 SASEGT. V lost 2 bases to trimming and J lost 6 bases; unmatched junction nucleotides: 17. CDR3 in amino acids: CASSELELGGDPLDTQYF. CDR3 DNA: TGTGCCAGCAGTGAATTGGAGTTGGGAGGGGACCCCTTGGATACGCAGTATTTT.

The chain carries TRBV6-2 or TRBV6-3 and TRBJ2-7; 8 bases align to TRBD1. J lost 6 bases, V lost 2 bases, and 18 bases had no gene match. The CDR3 totals 18 residues. Germline V gene data show CDR1 as MNHEY and CDR2 as SVGEGT. The CDR3 protein is CASSYPPGQGAYGGEQYF. Written as DNA, the CDR3 is TGTGCCAGCAGTTACCCGCCCGGACAGGGAGCATATGGGGGCGAGCAGTACTTC.

V gene TRBV30 combines with J gene TRBJ1-5, with D unclear. The CDR3 has 14 residues. Germline V gene lookup returns CDR1 GTSNPN and CDR2 SVGIG (reference sequence). V lost 0 bases, J lost 4 bases, and 10 bases lay in between. The CDR3 sequence: CAWSVVTSNQPQHF. In DNA, the CDR3 is TGTGCCTGGAGTGTAGTCACGTCGAATCAGCCCCAGCATTTT.

V usage is TRBV6-1 and J usage is TRBJ2-7; D ambiguous. The CDR3 length is 15 residues. In germline, CDR1 is MNHNS, CDR2 SASEGT. V was pared by 0 bases and J by 3 bases, with 12 bases between. The CDR3 spells CASSEASSRLYEQYF. As DNA, the CDR3 is TGTGCCAGCAGTGAAGCAAGTTCCCGCCTCTACGAGCAGTACTTC.

In nucleotides, the CDR3 is TGTGCCACCAGCGGTAGACTGTCAGATACGCAGTATTTT. Translating gives CATSGRLSDTQYF. The gene calls are TRBV15 and TRBJ2-3; D is unresolved. The length of the CDR3 is 13 residues. CDR1 and CDR2 from the germline V gene are LNHNV and YYDKDF (reference sequence). V lost 5 bases and J lost 4, with 10 bases in between. Based on the CDR3 plus reference TRBV15 and TRBJ2-3, the full variable domain is DAMVIQNPRYQVTQFGKPVTLSCSQTLNHNVMYWYQQKSSQAPKLLFHYYDKDFNNEADTPDNFQSRRPNTSFCFLDIRSPGLGDTAMYLCATSGRLSDTQYFGPGTRLTVL.

This rearrangement joins TRBV5-1 to TRBJ2-1, with 8 bases that match TRBD2. This CDR3 has 17 residues. V dropped 4 bases and J dropped 0; count of bases not matched to a gene: 9. Germline CDR1 is SGHRS and CDR2 is YFSETQ. CDR3 sequence: CASSTGGAESSYNEQFF. CDR3 DNA sequence: TGCGCCAGCAGCACCGGGGGGGCGGAGAGCTCCTACAATGAGCAGTTCTTC.

The chain is built from TRBV19 and TRBJ1-1; D is perhaps TRBD1 (5 bases). V gave up 7 bases and J gave up 4 bases, with 16 bases separating them. This CDR3 comprises 14 residues. Germline CDR1 reads LNHDA; CDR2 reads SQIVND (reference sequence). The DNA for the CDR3 is TGTGCCAGTACCATTCCGGGGCTGGGCACTGAAGCTTTCTTT. Its protein product is CASTIPGLGTEAFF.

V is TRBV7-2 and J is TRBJ1-2; D is uncertain. V was pared by 2 bases and J by 1 base, with 8 bases between. CDR1 and CDR2 (germline): SGHTA, FQGNSA. The CDR3 is made up of 14 amino acids. CDR3 DNA: TGTGCCAGCAGCTTATCGGCGGGTAACTATGGCTACACCTTC. Encoded protein: CASSLSAGNYGYTF.

The chain joins TRBV2 to TRBJ2-5; unclear D gene. The V gene lost 2 bases and the J gene lost 5 bases, with 9 bases spanning the gap. CDR3 length: 13 amino acids. Germline V CDR1 and CDR2: SNHLY, FYNNEI. The CDR3, as DNA: TGTGCCAGCAGTGAACAGTTCGGGGAGACCCAGTACTTC. Amino acid sequence: CASSEQFGETQYF.

The V gene is TRBV12-3 or TRBV12-4, the J gene TRBJ2-4; TRBD2 matches at 9 bases. Trimming cost V 2 bases and J 15 bases; bases outside gene matches: 8. This CDR3 has 13 residues. The CDR3 nucleotides are TGTGCCAGCAGTTTATACCAAGGGACTAGCCGGTACTTC. Translating gives CASSLYQGTSRYF.

The chain carries TRBV3-1 (or the pseudogene TRBV3-2) and TRBJ1-1, with D unclear. The CDR3 covers 13 residues. CDR1 and CDR2 (germline): LGHDT, YNNKEL (reference sequence). Trimming stripped 4 bases from V and 2 bases from J, with 8 bases between. The CDR3 coding sequence is TGTGCCAGCAGCCTCACAAGTAACACTGAAGCTTTCTTT. Its translation is CASSLTSNTEAFF.

The genes are TRBV10-2 and TRBJ1-1; D gene ambiguous. The CDR3 runs to 12 residues. V shed 2 bases and J shed 1 base, with 2 bases lying between them. Germline V gene data show CDR1 as WSHSY and CDR2 as SAAADI. CDR3 sequence: CASSERNTEAFF. CDR3 coding DNA: TGCGCCAGCAGTGAGAGGAACACTGAAGCTTTCTTT.

In its sample, this clone was seen once. The J gene is TRBJ2-1, the V gene TRBV6-1; TRBD2 matches at 15 bases. The length of the CDR3 is 17 residues. The V and J ends lost 3 bases and 9 bases, in that order; junction bases with no gene match: 9. From germline, CDR1 is MNHNS and CDR2 SASEGT. CDR3 in DNA: TGTGCCAGCAGTGATTTTCGGACTAGCGGGAGGGGTGTTGAGCAGTTCTTC. Residues: CASSDFRTSGRGVEQFF.

V and J are TRBV2 and TRBJ1-5, with unresolved D. V was trimmed by 3 bases and J by 2 bases, leaving 14 bases between them. The CDR3 spans 16 residues. The germline CDR1 and CDR2 sequences are SNHLY and FYNNEI. CDR3 region: CASSEVRVRGNQPQHF. In DNA, the CDR3 is TGTGCCAGCAGTGAGGTAAGGGTCAGAGGCAATCAGCCCCAGCATTTT. Looking up the rest from reference TRBV2 and TRBJ1-5 gives the full variable domain: EPEVTQTPSHQVTQMGQEVILRCVPISNHLYFYWYRQILGQKVEFLVSFYNNEISEKSEIFDDQFSVERPDGSNFTLKIRSTKLEDSAMYFCASSEVRVRGNQPQHFGDGTRLSIL.

The rearrangement uses TRBV18 and TRBJ2-7; 8 positions agree with TRBD1. The CDR3 spans 12 residues. Germline V gene lookup returns CDR1 KGHSH and CDR2 LQKENI. V shed 8 bases and J 3 bases; nucleotides not matched to a gene: 3. This CDR3 reads CASEGTGYEQYF. Written as DNA, the CDR3 is TGTGCCAGCGAAGGGACAGGCTACGAGCAGTACTTC.

The V gene is TRBV9, the J gene TRBJ2-1, with 10 bases fitting TRBD2. The CDR3 loop spans 15 amino acids. Germline loops: CDR1 SGDLS, CDR2 YYNGEE. V gave up 3 bases and J gave up 6 bases; unmatched junction bases: 6. CDR3 DNA sequence: TGTGCCAGCAGCGGGAACAGCGGGAGGGCCAATGAGCAGTTCTTC. Translated, it gives CASSGNSGRANEQFF. Looking up the rest from reference TRBV9 and TRBJ2-1 gives the full variable domain: DSGVTQTPKHLITATGQRVTLRCSPRSGDLSVYWYQQSLDQGLQFLIQYYNGEERAKGNILERFSAQQFPDLHSELNLSSLELGDSALYFCASSGNSGRANEQFFGPGTRLTVL.

The chain combines TRBV18 with TRBJ2-7; D possibly matches TRBD1 or TRBD2 (5 bases each). Germline assignment: CDR1 KGHSH and CDR2 LQKENI. The CDR3 has 16 residues. V lost 3 bases to trimming and J lost 0 bases, with 15 bases between them. The CDR3 bases are TGTGCCAGCTCACCTCGACAGACACTAGACTCCTACGAGCAGTACTTC. It specifies CASSPRQTLDSYEQYF.

The chain joins TRBV3-1 (or the pseudogene TRBV3-2) to TRBJ2-3, with TRBD2 matching 9 bases. V trimming: 1 base; J trimming: 4 bases; junction bases outside the gene matches: 12. The CDR3 totals 18 residues. CDR1 and CDR2 (germline): LGHDT, YNNKEL (reference sequence). The CDR3 sequence: CASSQAVASGTGADTQYF. The DNA of the CDR3 is TGTGCCAGCAGCCAAGCCGTGGCTAGCGGGACGGGGGCAGATACGCAGTATTTT.

V and J are TRBV19 and TRBJ2-1, with D perhaps matching TRBD2 (6 bases). Per germline, CDR1 LNHDA and CDR2 SQIVND (reference sequence). The CDR3 is 11 residues long. V was clipped by 6 bases and J by 7 bases, with 7 bases between them. CDR3 bases: TGTGCCAGTAGCGGGGGAAATGAGCAGTTCTTC. Encoded protein: CASSGGNEQFF.

This clone appeared a single time. V and J are TRBV5-1 and TRBJ2-3; D is undetermined. V gave up 3 bases and J gave up 1 base, with 15 bases separating them. CDR1 is SGHRS, CDR2 YFSETQ, per germline. The CDR3 sequence is 16 residues long. This chain's CDR3 is CASSSSAPAGTDTQYF. The CDR3 bases are TGCGCCAGCAGCTCCTCGGCTCCAGCCGGCACAGATACGCAGTATTTT.

This chain uses TRBV28 with TRBJ2-7; 7 bases agree with TRBD1. The CDR3 runs to 15 residues. Germline V CDR1 and CDR2: MDHEN, SYDVKM. Unmatched junction bases numbered 11, after V lost 6 bases and J lost 3 bases. This chain's CDR3 is CASSPMRDSDYEQYF. The CDR3 DNA reads TGTGCCAGCAGCCCCATGAGGGACAGCGACTACGAGCAGTACTTC.

The chain uses TRBV6-5 and TRBJ1-6, with 7 nucleotides matching TRBD1. V lost 8 bases and J lost 8; bases outside the gene matches: 6. Germline values: CDR1 MNHEY, CDR2 SVGAGI. The CDR3 totals 13 residues. The CDR3 protein is CASGGQRDSPLHF. The CDR3 nucleotides read TGTGCCAGCGGGGGACAGAGGGATTCACCCCTCCACTTT.

The chain is built from TRBV7-2 and TRBJ2-1, with a tentative D call TRBD1 (6 bases). The CDR3 sequence is 16 residues long. V lost 4 bases and J 0 bases, leaving 13 bases between the germline ends. Germline assignment: CDR1 SGHTA and CDR2 FQGNSA. CDR3 coding DNA: TGTGCCAGCAGCTCGTCCGGGACAACCTCCTACAATGAGCAGTTCTTC. Translation: CASSSSGTTSYNEQFF.

The sample holds a few counts of this clone. The chain carries TRBV6-5 and TRBJ1-5; 7 nucleotides match TRBD1. CDR1 is MNHEY, CDR2 SVGAGI, per germline. The CDR3 has 13 amino acids. The trim removed 5 bases at V and 7 bases at J, leaving 5 bases unmatched. CDR3 protein: CASSKTGDQPQHF. The CDR3 DNA follows: TGTGCCAGCAGTAAAACAGGGGACCAGCCCCAGCATTTT.

The gene calls are TRBV3-1 (or the pseudogene TRBV3-2) and TRBJ2-1; D is undetermined. This CDR3 region has 13 residues. Germline assignment: CDR1 LGHDT and CDR2 YNNKEL (reference sequence). Deletions cut 3 bases from V and 4 bases from J, with 7 bases between. DNA of the CDR3: TGTGCCAGCAGCCACCTTACGTACAATGAGCAGTTCTTC. This translates into CASSHLTYNEQFF.

The V and J genes are TRBV12-3 or TRBV12-4 and TRBJ1-3; D is possibly TRBD1 (5 bases). The V gene lost 3 bases and the J gene lost 7 bases, with 10 bases spanning the gap. The length of the CDR3 is 13 residues. The chain's CDR3 is CASSFQGANTIYF. CDR3 DNA: TGTGCCAGCAGTTTTCAAGGGGCGAACACCATATATTTT.

The count of this clone is one. J is TRBJ1-2 and V is TRBV28; possible D gene TRBD1, 6 bases. The germline gives CDR1 MDHEN, CDR2 SYDVKM. CDR3 length: 13 amino acids. The V and J ends lost 5 bases and 4 bases respectively, with 11 bases between them. CDR3 residues: CASSSRGAYGYTF. The CDR3 coding sequence is TGTGCCAGCAGTAGCAGGGGCGCCTATGGCTACACCTTC.

The V gene is TRBV28, the J gene TRBJ1-4; possibly TRBD1 for D (5 bases). Trimming removed 9 bases from V and 0 bases from J, with 14 bases in between. Germline V gene data show CDR1 as MDHEN and CDR2 as SYDVKM. The CDR3 has 15 residues. The CDR3 loop is CASRGRLATNEKLFF. The CDR3 nucleotides read TGTGCCAGTCGGGGACGTCTTGCAACTAATGAAAAACTGTTTTTT.